Shown below are 3 T cell receptor beta chains from a single sample sequenced in a study of OX40 agonist ivuxolimab in advanced cancers. Library construction relied on the immunoSEQ multiplex PCR assay. TCRdb mirrors the immuneACCESS table, restricted to in-frame sequences. Some clones are absent from its copies; in checked studies, under half trace to an unresolved V gene, and the reason for the others is unknown. This sample comprises about 60,000 clones, about 94% of them detected only once. Roughly 18% of the sample is held by the ten biggest clonotypes. Specimen: CD4+ or CD8+ T cells sorted from blood, collected in a trial of the OX40 agonist ivuxolimab. These TCRs come from an adult with an advanced solid tumor such as melanoma, head and neck, liver or kidney cancer.

The rearrangement uses TRBV7-9 and TRBJ2-3; 8 positions agree with TRBD1. J was trimmed by 0 bases and V by 2 bases; bases with no gene match: 4. CDR3 size: 16 residues. Germline CDR1 is SEHNR and CDR2 is FQNEAQ (reference sequence). The CDR3 region has the DNA TGTGCCAGCAGCTTATACGGGACAGGAAGCACAGATACGCAGTATTTT. Translation: CASSLYGTGSTDTQYF.

This rearrangement joins TRBV29-1 to TRBJ1-2, with D hard to call. The CDR3 has 15 residues. V was trimmed by 8 bases and J by 1 base, leaving 20 bases between them. Germline V gene data show CDR1 as SQVTM and CDR2 as ANQGSEA. CDR3 sequence reads: CSSLPRGGNNYGYTF. The CDR3 nucleotides read TGCAGCTCGCTCCCCCGAGGAGGGAATAACTATGGCTACACCTTC.

The chain uses TRBV2 and TRBJ2-5, with D unresolved. Germline-derived CDR1 and CDR2 are SNHLY and FYNNEI. V was clipped by 1 base and J by 1 base, with 7 bases between them. There are 14 residues in the CDR3. CDR3 DNA: TGTGCCAGCAGTGAAGATACTCCCCAAGAGACCCAGTACTTC. This sequence encodes CASSEDTPQETQYF.